This T cell receptor (beta chain) was recovered during a study of cytomegalovirus exposure and HLA in healthy donors. Broader study findings: Researchers counted around 180 TCR beta chains as cytomegalovirus-associated.

Turning to this clone: Its matching antigen is unknown.

Germline V CDR1 and CDR2: SGHNT, YYREEE (reference sequence). V lost 3 bases, J lost 5 bases, and 8 bases stayed unmatched. The CDR3 consists of 16 residues. The PCR used 60 Vbeta and 13 Jbeta primers. Using immunoSEQ multiplex PCR, the repertoire was profiled, and TCRdb retains in-frame clones only, with some absent. The sample includes roughly 200,000 clones, more than 75% seen only once; the top ten take about 3%. Material: PBMCs. V is TRBV5-4 and J is TRBJ2-5, with 12 nucleotides matching TRBD2. The clonotype originates from a woman aged 40 to 50 in good health and CMV-seronegative. The CDR3 loop is CASSYLAGGGAETQYF. Written as DNA, the CDR3 is TGTGCCAGCAGCTACCTAGCGGGAGGGGGAGCGGAGACCCAGTACTTC.